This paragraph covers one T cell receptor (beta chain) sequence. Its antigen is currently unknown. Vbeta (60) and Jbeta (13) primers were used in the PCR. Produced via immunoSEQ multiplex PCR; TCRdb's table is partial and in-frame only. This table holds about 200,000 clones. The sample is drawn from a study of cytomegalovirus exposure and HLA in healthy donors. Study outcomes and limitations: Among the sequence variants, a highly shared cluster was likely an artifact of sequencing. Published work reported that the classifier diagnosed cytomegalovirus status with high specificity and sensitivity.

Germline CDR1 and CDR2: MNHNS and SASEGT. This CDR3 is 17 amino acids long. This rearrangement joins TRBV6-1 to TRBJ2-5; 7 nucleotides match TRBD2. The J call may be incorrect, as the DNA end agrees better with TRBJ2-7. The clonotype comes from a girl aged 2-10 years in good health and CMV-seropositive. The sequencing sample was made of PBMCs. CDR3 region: CASSEGTGGGLFYEQYF. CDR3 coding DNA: TGTGCCAGCAGTGAGGGGACGGGAGGAGGACTTTTCTACGAGCAGTACTTC.